A selection of T cell receptor beta chains follows, all from one sample in a study of monozygotic twins with inflammatory bowel disease. TCRdb reprocessed the 5' RACE reads and stores each CDR3 protein as one record, lacking DNA. This sample's table reports about 330,000 distinct CDR3 sequences. The sequenced sample was blood. The origin of the receptors is a human donor with ulcerative colitis or Crohn's disease, or a healthy co-twin of an affected twin (not recorded which). CDR3s include the opening cysteine and the closing phenylalanine or tryptophan.

>TRBV4-1|TRBJ2-5
CASSQASDTGAETQYF
>TRBV12-5|TRBJ1-4
CASGLAPPDRGGKLFF
>TRBV28|TRBJ2-3
CASSLVSSDTDTQYF
>TRBV11-2|TRBJ1-1
CASSLDLGNPEAFF
>TRBV20-1|TRBJ1-6
CSARADRQALHF
>TRBV5-5|TRBJ1-5
CASSLYYRGDQPQHF
>TRBV5-1|TRBJ2-5
CASSLLAEMETQYF
>TRBV20-1|TRBJ2-6
CSAYARSGANVLTF
>TRBV6-2/TRBV6-3|TRBJ2-1
CASSNSSPDRLAGLGSYNEQFF
>TRBV2|TRBJ2-6
CASSEARSSGANVLTF
>TRBV28|TRBJ2-2
CASSSLRTGELFF
>TRBV12-3/TRBV12-4|TRBJ2-3
CASSSQLALNLRDTQYF
>TRBV6-2/TRBV6-3|TRBJ2-7
CASGRVSSEQYF
>TRBV7-9|TRBJ1-2
CASSRGDPPFYGYTF
>TRBV24-1|TRBJ2-7
CATSDSPGYEQYF
>TRBV28|TRBJ2-7
CASSSPPRGGRGEQYF
>TRBV7-9|TRBJ2-2
CASSPLGAGELFF
>TRBV2|TRBJ1-4
CASSGTGVEKLFF
>TRBV12-3/TRBV12-4|TRBJ1-4
CASQNSGRSNEKLFF
>TRBV4-2|TRBJ2-3
CASSRLNGQGGTDTQYF
>TRBV7-6|TRBJ2-1
CASSMGLAGGPSYNEQFF
>TRBV27|TRBJ2-5
CASSLRLFRGVGTQYF
>TRBV28|TRBJ2-1
CASSFGHPDEQFF
>TRBV20-1|TRBJ2-2
CSARDPRSHFTGELFF
>TRBV20-1|TRBJ2-7
CSATEGRAYEQYF
>TRBV6-2/TRBV6-3|TRBJ1-6
CASSNAQRPYNSPLHF
>TRBV29-1|TRBJ2-3
CSTSAFGSADTQYF
>TRBV5-1|TRBJ1-3
CASSLRPAGNTIYF
>TRBV28|TRBJ2-1
CASREVGQGDNEQFF
>TRBV7-2|TRBJ2-7
CASSLVPTSGYEQYF
>TRBV5-6|TRBJ2-1
CASSLDSEGNEQFF
>TRBV4-3|TRBJ2-7
CASSQDSSFYEQYF
>TRBV6-5|TRBJ2-2
CASSYPPQGTGELFF
>TRBV20-1|TRBJ1-3
CSAKTAGGGNTIYF
>TRBV2|TRBJ1-5
CASRGGGNQPQHF
>TRBV14|TRBJ2-1
CASSQDLGSEQFF
>TRBV12-3/TRBV12-4|TRBJ2-7
CASRRDSGYEQYF
>TRBV4-3|TRBJ2-5
CASSQVLGGETQYF
>TRBV20-1|TRBJ2-7
CSARDRRKGGYEQYF
>TRBV4-1|TRBJ1-6
CASSQEGRKDNSPLHF
>TRBV19|TRBJ1-2
CASLSYGQHYGYTF
>TRBV12-3/TRBV12-4|TRBJ2-5
CASSLNAQKETQYF
>TRBV20-1|TRBJ2-7
CSAIRTSGGYEQYF
>TRBV20-1|TRBJ1-2
CSAMRQDTKGYTF
>TRBV9|TRBJ2-1
CASSEYRGRLYNEQFF
>TRBV11-2|TRBJ2-5
CASSTKETQYF
>TRBV27|TRBJ1-1
CASSLWGANTEAFF
>TRBV5-1|TRBJ1-3
CASSWAETSGNTIYF
>TRBV7-3|TRBJ1-1
CASSLGFWSTEAFF
>TRBV12-5|TRBJ2-7
CASGSVKRGIEQYF
>TRBV1|TRBJ2-7
CTSSRKQGSPYEQYF
>TRBV28|TRBJ2-1
CASSLPRGYNEQFF
>TRBV20-1|TRBJ1-2
CSAKEGWGGPPGYTF
>TRBV14|TRBJ1-4
CASSQGGARNEKLFF
>TRBV24-1|TRBJ2-3
CATSGYGQGSDTQYF
>TRBV4-1|TRBJ1-5
CASSQEVAGPSQPQHF
>TRBV20-1|TRBJ1-5
CSGAGTIVQPQHF
>TRBV6-5|TRBJ2-2
CASSYPVGGSTGELFF